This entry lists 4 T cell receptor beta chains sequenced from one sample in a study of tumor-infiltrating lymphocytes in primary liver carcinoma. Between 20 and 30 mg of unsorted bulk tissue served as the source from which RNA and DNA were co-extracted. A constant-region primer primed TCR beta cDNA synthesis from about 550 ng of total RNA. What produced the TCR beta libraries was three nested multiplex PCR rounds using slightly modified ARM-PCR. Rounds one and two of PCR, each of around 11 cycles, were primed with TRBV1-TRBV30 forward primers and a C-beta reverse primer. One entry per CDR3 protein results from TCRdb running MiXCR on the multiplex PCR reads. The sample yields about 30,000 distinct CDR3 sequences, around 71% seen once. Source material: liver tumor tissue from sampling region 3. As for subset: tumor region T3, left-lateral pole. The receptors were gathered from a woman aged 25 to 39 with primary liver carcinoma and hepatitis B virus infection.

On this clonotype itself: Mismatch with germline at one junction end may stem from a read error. For the CDR3, the DNA is TGCAACGTTGACGACAAAGGCCGCGAGCAGTACTTC. It codes for CNVDDKGREQYF. This rearrangement joins TRBV29-1 to TRBJ2-7; unclear D gene. The CDR3 consists of 12 residues. The germline CDR1 and CDR2 sequences are SQVTM and ANQGSEA.

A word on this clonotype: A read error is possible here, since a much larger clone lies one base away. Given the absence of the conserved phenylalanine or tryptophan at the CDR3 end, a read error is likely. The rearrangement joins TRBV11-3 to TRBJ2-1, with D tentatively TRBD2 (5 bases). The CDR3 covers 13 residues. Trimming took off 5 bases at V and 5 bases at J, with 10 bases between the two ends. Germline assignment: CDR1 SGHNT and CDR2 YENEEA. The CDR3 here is CASSRGSNNEQFS. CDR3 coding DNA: TGTGCCAGCAGCCGGGGATCTAACAATGAGCAGTTCTCC.

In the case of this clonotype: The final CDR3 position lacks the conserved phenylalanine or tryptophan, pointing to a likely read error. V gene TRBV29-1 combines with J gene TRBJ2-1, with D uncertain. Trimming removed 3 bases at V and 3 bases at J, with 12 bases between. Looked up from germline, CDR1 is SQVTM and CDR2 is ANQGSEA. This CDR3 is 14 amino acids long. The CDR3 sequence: CSVENRLHYNEQFS. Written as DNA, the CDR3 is TGCAGCGTTGAGAACAGACTTCACTACAATGAGCAGTTCTCC.

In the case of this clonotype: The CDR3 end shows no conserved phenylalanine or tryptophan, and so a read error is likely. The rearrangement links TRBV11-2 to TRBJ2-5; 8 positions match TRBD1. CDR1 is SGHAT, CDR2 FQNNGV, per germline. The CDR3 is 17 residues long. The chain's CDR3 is CTSSPPGQGVGEETQYL. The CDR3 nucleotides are TGTACCAGCAGCCCCCCTGGACAGGGAGTTGGGGAAGAGACCCAGTACCTC.